This T cell receptor (beta chain) derives from a study of T cell responses to AZD1222 COVID-19 vaccine. CDR1 and CDR2 (germline): SGHVS, FQNEAQ. V dropped 1 base and J dropped 2 bases, with 15 bases sitting between them. The CDR3 is 16 residues long. Repertoires were generated with immunoSEQ multiplex PCR, while TCRdb's copy carries only in-frame clones and drops some. The repertoire includes over 130,000 clones, less than 95% of them detected once, and 7.5% to 9.5% sits in the top ten. The TCR comes from an adult who received the MenACWY meningococcal vaccine as a control. The chain employs TRBV7-8 and TRBJ2-7, with a weak D call TRBD2 (6 bases). The sample in question was peripheral blood, obtained 28 days after the second dose of the MenACWY control vaccine. The CDR3 DNA sequence: TGTGCCAGCAGCTTAGGGTCTCAAGCGGGTACCTACGAGCAGTACTTC. Encoded protein: CASSLGSQAGTYEQYF.